This T cell receptor beta chain was found in a study of T cell responses to AZD1222 COVID-19 vaccine. Study results and limitations: Within unmutated variant regions lay the reported targets of nearly half of spike-specific TCRs.

Germline CDR1 and CDR2: ENHRY and SYGVKD. Between the trimmed V and J ends, which lost 2 bases and 4 bases, there was a span of 14 bases. CDR3 length: 15 amino acids. Second-dose timings of about 4 or about 12 weeks were pooled. About this clone: Its antigen is still unknown.

Generated by immunoSEQ multiplex PCR, the TCRdb table keeps only in-frame clones and is missing some. This sample has about 90,000 clones; 88% occur once, and the top ten carry about 12%. Sequencing used peripheral blood, obtained 28 days after the second AZD1222 dose. The clonotype was recovered from an adult who received the AZD1222 COVID-19 vaccine. The chain employs TRBV10-3 and TRBJ1-2, with D possibly TRBD1 on 5 matching bases. This CDR3 reads CAISEREGTGYGYTF. CDR3 sequence (DNA): TGTGCCATCAGTGAGCGGGAGGGGACGGGCTATGGCTACACCTTC.